This TCR beta chain stems from a study of shared clonotypes between healthy human individuals. Study-level information: Two women and a few men aged 18 to 49 served as donors.

Using immunoSEQ multiplex PCR, the repertoire was profiled, and TCRdb retains in-frame clones only, with some absent. The sample holds around 600,000 clones, 97% seen once. Germline CDR1 and CDR2: SNHLY and FYNNEI. CDR3 length: 14 residues. Trimming removed 10 bases from V and 7 bases from J; junction bases left unmatched: 13. The chain employs TRBV2 and TRBJ1-5; TRBD1 aligns across 7 bases. The TCR comes from a woman in her 30s in good health. The source material was naive CD4+ T cells sorted from blood. Subset in this sample: CD45RA+ positively selected. In nucleotides, the CDR3 is TGTGCCACAAAAGACAGGGAGGGTGGGCAGCCCCAGCATTTT. It encodes CATKDREGGQPQHF. Full variable domain (rest looked up from reference TRBV2 and TRBJ1-5): EPEVTQTPSHQVTQMGQEVILRCVPISNHLYFYWYRQILGQKVEFLVSFYNNEISEKSEIFDDQFSVERPDGSNFTLKIRSTKLEDSAMYFCATKDREGGQPQHFGDGTRLSIL.